The sequence of this TCR beta chain was determined in a study of beta chain features in type 1 diabetes. The investigators reverse transcribed all of the isolated RNA, so they sequenced expressed TCRB transcripts. The data were produced by immunoSEQ multiplex PCR, yet TCRdb's version contains in-frame clones alone and is incomplete. Of 200,000 to 300,000 clones in the sample, approximately 10% were seen once. V gave up 0 bases and J gave up 10 bases, with 12 bases separating them. CDR3 size: 13 residues. In germline, CDR1 is MGHRA, CDR2 YSYEKL. Study results and caveats: Shorter TCRB CDR3s, moderately but significantly so, were found in Type 1 diabetes patients in all four CD4+ subsets.

Points on this clone: The target antigen is unknown.

The material sequenced was naive CD4+ T cells from blood. The sequence was obtained from a man aged 30 to 45 with type 1 diabetes. The rearrangement uses TRBV4-1 and TRBJ1-2; a possible D gene is TRBD1 (5 bases). This CDR3 reads CASSQDWQGYYTF. In nucleotides, the CDR3 is TGCGCCAGCAGCCAAGATTGGCAGGGCTACTACACCTTC.